The clone carrying this T cell receptor beta chain was seen a handful of times. Its antigen remains unidentified. TCRdb re-derived calls from the reads in MiXCR, one entry per CDR3 protein. The sample holds about 920,000 distinct CDR3 sequences, about a third seen once. This record comes from a study of T cell repertoires in cytomegalovirus infection. V lost 5 bases and J lost 4, with 12 bases in between. Germline V gives CDR1 SEHNR, CDR2 FQNEAQ (reference sequence). The CDR3 consists of 13 residues. This chain links TRBV7-9 with TRBJ2-7; D may be TRBD2 (5 bases). The receptor was isolated from a human donor in good health (CMV status not recorded). Some clones in this sample may be carry-over from other donors' samples. The sequencing used cultured CD8+ T cells from PBMCs, collected from culture after CMV antigen stimulation. The CDR3 region is CASSPSTRYEQYF. DNA of the CDR3: TGTGCCAGCAGCCCATCCACTAGGTACGAGCAGTACTTC.